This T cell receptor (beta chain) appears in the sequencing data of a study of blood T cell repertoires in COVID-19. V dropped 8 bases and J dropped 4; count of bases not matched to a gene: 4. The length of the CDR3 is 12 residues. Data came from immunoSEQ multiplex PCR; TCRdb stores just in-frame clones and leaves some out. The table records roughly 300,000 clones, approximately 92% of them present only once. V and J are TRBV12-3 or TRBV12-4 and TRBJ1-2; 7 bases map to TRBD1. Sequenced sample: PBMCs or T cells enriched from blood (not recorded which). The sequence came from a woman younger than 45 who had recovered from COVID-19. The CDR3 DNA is TGTGCCAGCGGAGGGGGCGGCTATGGCTACACCTTC. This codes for CASGGGGYGYTF.